These 9 T cell receptor beta chains originate from one sample sequenced in a study of T cells in Graves' hyperthyroidism and ophthalmopathy. There were TCR beta CDR3 regions amplified from RNA transcripts. First-round RT-PCR of the TCR CDR3 relied on the HTBI primer set. TCRdb recomputed calls from the multiplex PCR reads with MiXCR, one row per CDR3 protein. The table records approximately 420,000 distinct CDR3 sequences, 12% to 15% of them present only once. What was sequenced was blood. The receptors stem from a woman aged 18-35 years with Graves' hyperthyroidism.

The V gene is TRBV12-3 or TRBV12-4, the J gene TRBJ1-5, with 8 bases matching TRBD1. The CDR3 has 14 residues. V gave up 2 bases and J gave up 6 bases; unmatched junction bases: 3. This chain's CDR3 is CASSLNRGTQPQHF. The CDR3 bases are TGTGCCAGCAGTTTAAACAGGGGGACTCAGCCCCAGCATTTT.

This clonotype turned up a few times. The V call is TRBV24-1, the J call TRBJ2-3; the D is unclear. Per the germline V gene, CDR1 is KGHDR and CDR2 is SFDVKD. V was pared by 9 bases and J by 0 bases, with 6 bases between. The CDR3 length is 12 residues. CDR3 protein: CATGSSTDTQYF. In nucleotides, the CDR3 is TGTGCCACCGGGTCTAGCACAGATACGCAGTATTTT.

This clonotype was counted ten times or more. The chain joins TRBV6-1 to TRBJ2-5; D remains unclear. V lost 8 bases to trimming and J lost 4 bases, with 8 bases between them. In germline, CDR1 is MNHNS, CDR2 SASEGT. This CDR3 contains 11 residues. This CDR3 is CASRSGETQYF. The CDR3 DNA reads TGTGCCAGCCGCTCGGGAGAGACCCAGTACTTC.

The CDR3 DNA reads TGCGCCAGCAGCCAAAGGACAGGGAATAATGAAAAACTGTTTTTT. As protein: CASSQRTGNNEKLFF. V gene TRBV4-1 combines with J gene TRBJ1-4, with TRBD1 matching over 8 bases. With V trimmed by 2 bases and J by 4 bases, 3 bases remained unmatched. CDR3 size: 15 residues. Germline assignment: CDR1 MGHRA and CDR2 YSYEKL.

In this sample, this clonotype turned up a few times. The V and J genes are TRBV5-5 and TRBJ1-3; D unresolved. CDR3 length: 14 residues. V shed 0 bases and J shed 7 bases, with 11 bases lying between them. From germline, CDR1 is SGHKS and CDR2 YYEKEE (reference sequence). The CDR3 DNA follows: TGTGCCAGCAGCTTGGTCGGGTCGAGGAACACCATATATTTT. Translating gives CASSLVGSRNTIYF.

In this sample, this clonotype turned up many times. V is TRBV7-2 and J is TRBJ2-7; the match to TRBD1 covers 12 bases. Germline V CDR1 and CDR2: SGHTA, FQGNSA. CDR3 size: 16 residues. V shed 0 bases, J shed 4 bases, and the junction held 4 bases outside the gene matches. CDR3 residues: CASSLAGQGAAYEQYF. The CDR3 nucleotides read TGTGCCAGCAGCTTAGCGGGACAGGGGGCCGCATACGAGCAGTACTTC.

V usage is TRBV4-1 and J usage is TRBJ2-7; 10 bases map to TRBD2. This CDR3 has 15 amino acids. In germline, CDR1 is MGHRA, CDR2 YSYEKL. Germline trimming cut 1 base from V and 7 bases from J; bases unmatched to any gene: 7. The CDR3 protein is CASSQVSGGNREQYF. CDR3 nucleotides: TGCGCCAGCAGCCAAGTTAGCGGGGGGAATAGAGAGCAGTACTTC.

This clonotype came up a few times. The rearrangement uses TRBV6-2 or TRBV6-3 and TRBJ2-7; 8 nucleotides agree with TRBD1. CDR3 size: 15 residues. J gave up 4 bases and V 0 bases, and 5 bases lay outside the gene matches. Germline V CDR1 and CDR2: MNHEY, SVGEGT. The CDR3 region is CASSYSPGGSYEQYF. Written as DNA, the CDR3 is TGTGCCAGCAGTTACTCCCCAGGGGGCTCGTACGAGCAGTACTTC.

This clonotype showed up just a few times. This chain joins TRBV19 and TRBJ1-5, with a possible D match to TRBD1 (6 bases). This CDR3 has 15 residues. CDR1 and CDR2 from the germline V gene are LNHDA and SQIVND (reference sequence). V shed 4 bases and J shed 0 bases, with 10 bases lying between them. In nucleotides, the CDR3 is TGTGCCAGTAGTACGACAGGCCTTAGCAATCAGCCCCAGCATTTT. Encoded protein: CASSTTGLSNQPQHF.